This T cell receptor beta chain was captured by sequencing in a study of T cells in Graves' hyperthyroidism and ophthalmopathy (dated 2019 in TCRdb). With respect to the entire study: Peripheral blood was sampled at the time of initial diagnosis, prior to any treatment. A discovery cohort of roughly 96 patients, fewer than 50 with Graves' ophthalmopathy and about 58 with stable Graves' hyperthyroidism, was used to find distinguishing TCR V-J signatures. Prospective prediction of ophthalmopathy was tested in an independent validation cohort of under 20 hyperthyroidism patients and roughly 16 patients who later progressed to ophthalmopathy. The 95 to 100 discovery patients were randomly divided into training and test sets at a 7:3 ratio. Thyroid tissue and blood T-cell repertoires from about six Graves' hyperthyroidism patients were also compared in the study. Following sampling, methimazole starting at 30 mg daily was given to hyperthyroidism patients, and high-dose intravenous methylprednisolone was given to ophthalmopathy patients. The paper describes TCR Vbeta CDR3 sequencing of 135 peripheral blood samples, made up of fewer than 50 ophthalmopathy patients, roughly 80 hyperthyroidism patients and approximately 17 progressor patients.

Stable Graves' hyperthyroidism was defined as no progression to ophthalmopathy during 18 months of follow-up. Hyperthyroidism patients were aged 18 to 65 years and newly diagnosed, with disease duration of less than 2 months. The study excluded patients with uncontrolled infections, other autoimmune diseases, pregnancy or lactation. Diagnoses were established on the basis of clinical symptoms, serum thyroxine and TRAb, thyroid ultrasound, and orbital computed tomography. PBMCs were separated from roughly 10 ml of fresh peripheral blood using Ficoll-Paque density gradient centrifugation. Total RNA was extracted using Trizol reagent, and RNA quality was assessed on an Agilent 2100 Bioanalyzer. The germline V gene supplies CDR1 SNHLY and CDR2 FYNNEI. Counted from cysteine to phenylalanine, this CDR3 has 13 amino acids. Just CDR3 DNA is preserved here, 39 bases in frame from base 1. Here V drops 6 bases and J drops 5 bases, and the junction holds 7 bases not matched to any gene.

The TCR beta CDR3 regions were amplified from the RNA transcripts. The TCR CDR3 was subjected to a first round of RT-PCR using the HTBI primer set and the Qiagen OneStep RT-PCR kit. The libraries were constructed in a second round of multiplex PCR and then size-selected and purified. Paired-end sequencing of the libraries was performed with 100 bp reads on an Illumina HiSeq2000. The study's processing was this. Raw data were processed with SOAPnuke, discarding reads with adapters, uncalled bases, mean Phred below 15, or no exact constant-primer or identifier match. High-quality paired reads were merged using COPE v1.2.5, and each unique nucleotide sequence was defined as a clonotype. Clonotypes were aligned to IMGT TRBV, TRBD and TRBJ reference segments using MiTCR v1.1. Only V-J combinations with frequency above 0.0001, covering 99% to 99.2% of repertoires, were analysed. A TCS score was defined as the ratio of F50 (clonal expansion) to E x V (chaos), with BLOSUM62-based TCRdist applied between CDR3 peptides within each V-J. Welch's t-statistics and random forest reduced 500 to 650 V-J features to about 12, which were used in a naive Bayes classifier (R e1071). The raw public reads went through TCRdb reprocessing: fastp at Q25, MiXCR clone calling, in-frame beta chains kept. Each entry is one CDR3 protein sequence, shown with its most common DNA and genes. The V and J calls and clone size are TCRdb's, not the authors'. The sample table shows roughly 700,000 distinct CDR3 sequences, and around 16% are seen once. The top ten clonotypes cover roughly a sixth of the sample.

Study-level results and caveats: No statistical method was used to fix the sample size in advance, and group allocation was not hidden from the investigators. A 13 V-J signature model separated ophthalmopathy from stable hyperthyroidism, with approximately 86% sensitivity and 81.08% specificity in cross-validation and 80%/75% in testing. Most expanded thyroid clonotypes (frequency above 0.001) were also found in blood, which suggests that blood repertoires may mirror thyroid immune responses. During validation, the model predicted progression to ophthalmopathy a median of about 6.3 months ahead of onset, with around 70% sensitivity and 72% to 80% specificity.

Points on this clonotype: There is no known antigen for this receptor. Base qualities are missing; no much larger clone stands one base away.

The source material was blood. The rearrangement combines TRBV2 with TRBJ2-7; TRBD1 fits 7 bases in the junction. This receptor was identified in a man aged 45-65 years with Graves' hyperthyroidism. The CDR3 amino acid sequence is: CASREDRPHEQYF. The bases are TGTGCCAGCAGGGAGGACAGGCCCCACGAGCAGTACTTC.